The T cell receptor beta chain under discussion was sequenced for a study of T cell repertoires in cytomegalovirus infection (dated by TCRdb to between 2018 and 2020). About the study as a whole: The peptide stimulations were aimed at well-studied HLA-B-restricted epitopes as well as recently identified HLA-C-restricted CMV epitopes, whose presentation resists viral immunomodulation. Because public TCR beta signatures pointed to carriage of CMV infection together with the matching HLA type, the HLA type of each donor mattered for the analysis. The full study reports these points: The ex vivo response was dominated by HLA-C-restricted CMV-specific TCR beta clonotypes, which also provided the single most frequent clonotype in two of eight donors. In both this cohort and an independent cohort of 352 donors, the cumulative frequency of public TCR beta family members distinguished carriers of CMV infection plus the relevant HLA type.

The sample was run on an Illumina HiSeq 1500. TCRdb reprocessing: public reads trimmed at Q25 with fastp, clones called with MiXCR, in-frame beta chains kept. All rows with the same CDR3 protein become a single entry with the most common DNA and genes. The sample profile shows 160,000 or so distinct CDR3 sequences; about 22% of them were found once. Under 30% of the sample is taken by the ten largest. The label giving this sample's treatment or condition can be read as: in vitro stimulation with specific CMV peptide epitopes to enrich CMV-specific T cells. Of note for this clonotype: The antigen it recognizes is unknown. One base away there is no much larger clone; base qualities are not given.

In the germline V gene, CDR1 corresponds to SGDLS and CDR2 to YYNGEE. V was cut back by 0 bases and J by 7 bases, leaving a gap of 9 bases between them. The CDR3 runs 13 residues from the cysteine to the phenylalanine. Solely the CDR3 DNA is kept, with 39 bases framed from the first base. This material consisted of CD8+ T cells from cultured PBMCs, taken from culture after CMV antigen stimulation. The V and J segments used are TRBV9 and TRBJ2-3; tentative D gene TRBD1, with 6 bases matching. This clonotype was sampled from a human donor in good health (CMV status not recorded). Some clones in this sample may be carry-over from other donors' samples. The CDR3 amino acid sequence is: CASSVGGTNTQYF. The sequenced DNA: TGTGCCAGCAGCGTAGGGGGGACAAATACGCAGTATTTT.